The table lists the clone carrying this T cell receptor beta chain with many counts. Its target is not known. These data come from a study of T cells in Graves' hyperthyroidism and ophthalmopathy. Notes on the study in general: Clonotypes that were expanded in thyroid above 0.001 mostly appeared in blood too.

Germline V lookup: CDR1 SNHLY, CDR2 FYNNEI. The CDR3 consists of 16 residues. J gave up 2 bases and V 6 bases, and 7 bases lay outside the gene matches. The definition of stable Graves' hyperthyroidism was no ophthalmopathy progression within 18 months. Patients between 18 and 65 years old had hyperthyroidism, newly diagnosed and lasting under 2 months. TCR beta CDR3 regions were amplified from RNA. During a first-round RT-PCR of the TCR CDR3, the HTBI primer set was used. TCRdb itself ran the multiplex PCR reads through MiXCR, one entry per CDR3 protein. The sample has some 510,000 distinct CDR3 sequences; just over 45% are singletons.

The chain recombines TRBV2 with TRBJ1-5; 10 bases align to TRBD1. Material: peripheral blood or thyroid tissue (not recorded which). This TCR came from a woman aged 18-29 years with Graves' hyperthyroidism. The CDR3 loop reads CASSSGTGVGNQPQHF. For the CDR3, the DNA is TGTGCCAGCAGCTCCGGGACAGGGGTGGGCAATCAGCCCCAGCATTTT.